A selection of T cell receptor beta chains follows, all from one sample in a study of blood T cell repertoires in COVID-19. Assay used: immunoSEQ multiplex PCR; TCRdb lists only in-frame clones, some missing. The table records about 100,000 clones, roughly nine tenths of them present only once. Sequenced input: peripheral blood. These receptors all stem from a human donor in a cohort sampled during active COVID-19. The CDR3 runs from the conserved cysteine through the conserved F or W. Each record gives: V gene, clone size, D gene, J gene, CDR3 protein, CDR3 DNA. A D gene is named only where the DNA matches it firmly. A row's size may be missing; if present it is once, few, many or a size class.

TRBV12-3/TRBV12-4	NA	NA	TRBJ1-1	CASTNPGWTEAFF	TGTGCCAGCACCAACCCAGGGTGGACTGAAGCTTTCTTT
TRBV19	NA	TRBD1	TRBJ2-7	CASGQGTTYEQYF	TGTGCCAGCGGACAGGGCACTACCTACGAGCAGTACTTC
TRBV2	NA	NA	TRBJ1-2	CASSDVQGSYGYTF	TGTGCCAGCAGTGATGTACAGGGATCATATGGCTACACCTTC
TRBV28	NA	TRBD1	TRBJ1-2	CASSSGTGAFYGYTF	TGTGCCAGCAGTTCCGGGACAGGGGCTTTCTATGGCTACACCTTC
TRBV11-2	NA	TRBD2	TRBJ2-1	CASSLASGTSGRSQQFF	TGTGCCAGCAGCCTGGCCTCAGGGACTAGCGGGAGGTCGCAGCAGTTCTTC
TRBV5-5	NA	TRBD2	TRBJ2-5	CASSLGYSGGAGETQYF	TGTGCCAGCAGCTTGGGTTATAGCGGGGGGGCAGGAGAGACCCAGTACTTC
TRBV5-1	NA	NA	TRBJ1-4	CASSPGEYRVKLFF	TGCGCCAGCAGCCCTGGAGAATACAGGGTGAAACTGTTTTTT
TRBV28	NA	NA	TRBJ1-2	CASSRSTVGGYTF	TGTGCCAGCAGCCGTTCGACAGTCGGTGGCTACACCTTC
TRBV11-2	NA	NA	TRBJ2-5	CASSLDPGEEEETQYF	TGTGCCAGCAGCTTAGATCCCGGGGAGGAAGAAGAGACCCAGTACTTC
TRBV7-6	NA	TRBD1	TRBJ1-6	CASSLEGQGNSPLHF	TGTGCCAGCAGCTTAGAGGGACAGGGGAATTCACCCCTCCACTTT
TRBV10-1	NA	TRBD1	TRBJ1-1	CASSERDRYTEAFF	TGCGCCAGCAGTGAGCGGGACAGGTACACTGAAGCTTTCTTT
TRBV4-2	NA	TRBD2	TRBJ2-7	CASSPLGGVYEQYF	TGTGCCAGCAGCCCACTCGGGGGGGTCTACGAGCAGTACTTC
TRBV7-2	NA	TRBD1	TRBJ1-2	CASSTRTGGGYTF	TGTGCCAGCAGCACACGGACAGGTGGTGGCTACACCTTC
TRBV5-1	NA	TRBD1	TRBJ1-5	CASSSDRDEPQHF	TGCGCCAGCAGCTCCGACAGGGATGAGCCCCAGCATTTT
TRBV12-5	few	NA	TRBJ1-6	CASAPRSSYNSPLHF	TGTGCTAGTGCCCCAAGGAGCTCCTATAATTCACCCCTCCACTTT
TRBV15	NA	NA	TRBJ1-1	CATSREQGGFTEAFF	TGTGCCACCAGCAGAGAACAGGGTGGTTTCACTGAAGCTTTCTTT
TRBV7-3	NA	NA	TRBJ2-3	CASSKGQITDTQYF	TGTGCCAGCAGCAAGGGACAAATCACAGATACGCAGTATTTT
TRBV5-4	NA	NA	TRBJ1-5	CASSTGTINQPQHF	TGTGCCAGCAGCACCGGGACAATTAATCAGCCCCAGCATTTT
TRBV5-1	NA	TRBD1	TRBJ2-2	CASSWRTGSGTGELFF	TGCGCCAGCAGCTGGAGGACAGGGTCGGGTACCGGGGAGCTGTTTTTT
TRBV7-2	NA	TRBD1	TRBJ1-2	CASSLTGTGASGGYTF	TGTGCCAGCAGCTTGACCGGGACAGGGGCCAGCGGTGGCTACACCTTC
TRBV23-1	few	TRBD2	TRBJ2-3	CASSPGLAENTDTQYF	TGCGCCAGCAGTCCGGGACTAGCGGAGAACACAGATACGCAGTATTTT
TRBV9	NA	TRBD2	TRBJ2-1	CASSKPGTRNEQFF	TGTGCCAGCAGCAAACCCGGGACTAGAAATGAGCAGTTCTTC
TRBV29-1	NA	NA	TRBJ2-7	CSAKGGYEQYF	TGCAGCGCCAAAGGAGGTTACGAGCAGTACTTC
TRBV24-1	NA	NA	TRBJ1-2	CATSDFNFNYGYTF	TGTGCCACCAGTGATTTTAACTTCAACTATGGCTACACCTTC
TRBV27	NA	TRBD2	TRBJ2-5	CASSRLAGGSDQYF	TGTGCCAGCAGTCGGCTAGCGGGAGGGAGCGACCAGTACTTC
TRBV7-9	few	TRBD1	TRBJ1-2	CASSSGTDGYTF	TGTGCCAGCAGCTCCGGGACAGATGGCTACACCTTC
TRBV23-1	NA	NA	TRBJ2-2	CASSQWRRSRGSPRTGELFF	TGCGCCAGCAGTCAATGGCGAAGGAGCCGGGGGAGCCCGAGGACCGGGGAGCTGTTTTTT
TRBV11-3	NA	TRBD2	TRBJ2-1	CASSSSSIGTSGGHEQFF	TGTGCCAGCAGCTCAAGCAGTATAGGGACTAGCGGGGGACATGAGCAGTTCTTC
TRBV6-4	NA	TRBD2	TRBJ2-1	CASSVTGTSGSNEQFF	TGTGCCAGCAGTGTAACTGGGACTAGCGGGAGCAATGAGCAGTTCTTC
TRBV3-1/TRBV3-2	NA	TRBD1	TRBJ1-3	CASSQTRIRGLNTIYF	TGTGCCAGCAGCCAAACAAGAATCAGGGGGTTAAACACCATATATTTT
TRBV19	NA	NA	TRBJ1-2	CASSIEPGIYGYTF	TGTGCCAGTAGTATAGAGCCAGGGATCTATGGCTACACCTTC